This passage covers 14 T cell receptor beta chains from one sample sequenced in a study of blood T cell repertoires in COVID-19. Measured with immunoSEQ multiplex PCR; TCRdb has only the in-frame clones, and not every one. The sample yields fewer than 350,000 clones, approximately 87% seen once. The specimen was peripheral blood. The receptors come from a woman between 25 and 40 years old with COVID-19, enrolled during active disease.

The V gene is TRBV6-5, the J gene TRBJ2-2, with TRBD2 matching over 11 bases. Germline lookup yields CDR1 MNHEY and CDR2 SVGAGI. The CDR3 has 16 amino acids. The junction had 3 bases not matched to a gene; V was cut back by 0 bases and J by 6 bases. The CDR3 spells CASSYSSGGAAGELFF. Here the CDR3 DNA reads TGTGCCAGCAGTTACTCTAGCGGGGGGGCCGCCGGGGAGCTGTTTTTT.

The chain combines TRBV19 with TRBJ2-2; 7 nucleotides match TRBD2. V lost 4 bases, J lost 4 bases, and 3 bases stayed unmatched. CDR3 length: 14 residues. Germline V gives CDR1 LNHDA, CDR2 SQIVND (reference sequence). DNA of the CDR3: TGTGCCAGTAGTAGGACTAGTGCCACCGGGGAGCTGTTTTTT. Encoded protein: CASSRTSATGELFF.

The V gene is TRBV19, the J gene TRBJ1-6, with a weak D call TRBD1 (5 bases). Germline assignment: CDR1 LNHDA and CDR2 SQIVND (reference sequence). The CDR3 spans 14 residues. Trimming cost V 6 bases and J 11 bases, with 17 bases left between them. CDR3: CASSPAQGRTPLHF. The CDR3 nucleotides are TGTGCCAGTAGCCCAGCCCAGGGAAGGACACCCCTCCACTTT.

The chain carries TRBV5-1 and TRBJ2-1, with 7 bases that match TRBD2. Germline CDR1 reads SGHRS; CDR2 reads YFSETQ. The CDR3 is made up of 19 amino acids. The junction had 18 bases not matched to a gene; V was cut back by 3 bases and J by 3 bases. The CDR3 nucleotides read TGCGCCAGCAGCTCGGCTATTCTCGGACTAGGCCAGAACTACAATGAGCAGTTCTTC. Translating it yields CASSSAILGLGQNYNEQFF.

This chain joins TRBV9 and TRBJ2-3; D is possibly TRBD1 (5 bases). The V and J ends lost 0 bases and 4 bases respectively, with 9 bases between them. CDR1 is SGDLS, CDR2 YYNGEE, per germline. CDR3 length equals 14 residues. The DNA of the CDR3 is TGTGCCAGCAGCGTAGGGGGCGAGTCAGATACGCAGTATTTT. Residues: CASSVGGESDTQYF.

J is TRBJ2-7 and V is TRBV27; the D gene is possibly TRBD1 (5 bases). Deletions cut 3 bases from V and 4 bases from J, with 7 bases between. The CDR3 is made up of 12 amino acids. Germline V gives CDR1 MNHEY, CDR2 SMNVEV (reference sequence). The CDR3 loop reads CASSFRAYEQYF. The CDR3 DNA follows: TGTGCCAGCAGTTTCAGGGCTTACGAGCAGTACTTC.

The rearrangement joins TRBV10-1 to TRBJ1-2, with D maybe TRBD1 (6 bases). The V end lost 3 bases, the J end lost 4 bases, and 9 bases lay between the germline ends. The CDR3 contains 13 residues. Germline lookup yields CDR1 WNHNN and CDR2 SYGVQD (reference sequence). The DNA of the CDR3 is TGCGCCAGCAGTGAAAGGGGGACCTATGGCTACACCTTC. It encodes CASSERGTYGYTF.

The gene calls are TRBV5-4 and TRBJ2-5, with TRBD2 as a possible D gene (5 bases). The ends were cut back, 2 bases at V and 2 bases at J, with 10 bases in the middle. The V gene's germline CDR1 is SGHNT and CDR2 YYREEE (reference sequence). The CDR3 runs to 14 residues. The CDR3 sequence: CASSFGSGQETQYF. The CDR3 DNA follows: TGTGCCAGCAGCTTTGGCTCGGGACAAGAGACCCAGTACTTC.

This sequence joins TRBV6-1 and TRBJ1-4; possible D gene TRBD1, 6 bases. Germline V lookup: CDR1 MNHNS, CDR2 SASEGT. This CDR3 is 16 amino acids long. The V and J ends lost 3 bases and 2 bases respectively, with 13 bases between them. The CDR3: CASSDLQGSTNEKLFF. The CDR3 DNA sequence: TGTGCCAGCAGTGACTTACAGGGTTCCACTAATGAAAAACTGTTTTTT.

In nucleotides, the CDR3 is TGTGCCAGCTCACCATCGCAACAGAGCAATCAGCCCCAGCATTTT. Protein product: CASSPSQQSNQPQHF. The V call is TRBV18, the J call TRBJ1-5; D is unresolved. V shed 2 bases and J shed 1 base, with 9 bases lying between them. The CDR3 sequence is 15 residues long. CDR1 is KGHSH, CDR2 LQKENI, per germline.

This chain links TRBV4-2 with TRBJ1-4; tentative D call: TRBD1 (6 bases). This CDR3 contains 18 residues. V was cut by 0 bases and J by 5 bases, with 19 bases left in between. Germline CDR1 LGHNA, CDR2 YNFKEQ. CDR3 coding DNA: TGTGCCAGCAGCCAAGATCAACAGGGAACGAACAGAAATGAAAAACTGTTTTTT. Its protein product is CASSQDQQGTNRNEKLFF.

The chain couples TRBV5-4 to TRBJ1-1, with D uncertain. Germline values: CDR1 SGHNT, CDR2 YYREEE (reference sequence). The germline V and J ends were trimmed by 6 bases and 3 bases, with 12 bases remaining between them. CDR3 length: 13 amino acids. CDR3: CASTPGRDTEAFF. CDR3 nucleotides: TGTGCCAGCACCCCTGGGAGGGACACTGAAGCTTTCTTT. Drawing the rest from reference TRBV5-4 and TRBJ1-1, the complete variable domain is ETGVTQSPTHLIKTRGQQVTLRCSSQSGHNTVSWYQQALGQGPQFIFQYYREEENGRGNFPPRFSGLQFPNYSSELNVNALELDDSALYLCASTPGRDTEAFFGQGTRLTVV.

This CDR3 reads CATSDPEDGYTF. CDR3 in DNA: TGTGCCACCAGTGATCCGGAGGACGGCTACACCTTC. This chain connects TRBV24-1 to TRBJ1-2; D unclear. This CDR3 is 12 amino acids long. Germline V gene lookup returns CDR1 KGHDR and CDR2 SFDVKD. Trimming stripped 3 bases from V and 8 bases from J, with 9 bases between.

The genes are TRBV5-1 and TRBJ2-2; tentatively, D is TRBD1 (5 bases). Germline CDR1 is SGHRS and CDR2 is YFSETQ. The CDR3 has 15 amino acids. V was pared by 0 bases and J by 8 bases, with 14 bases between. The CDR3 DNA follows: TGCGCCAGCAGCTTGGGTGCAGGGAATGAAGGGGAGCTGTTTTTT. Protein sequence: CASSLGAGNEGELFF.